The 18 T cell receptor beta chains below all came from one sample that was sequenced in a study of T cells in Graves' hyperthyroidism and ophthalmopathy. From RNA transcripts, TCR beta CDR3 regions were amplified. Carried out on the TCR CDR3, a first-round RT-PCR used the HTBI primer set. TCRdb re-called the multiplex PCR reads through MiXCR, storing one row per CDR3 protein. The sample has roughly 400,000 distinct CDR3 sequences; more than 13% are singletons. Specimen: blood. The source of these receptors is a man aged 45-65 years with Graves' ophthalmopathy.

This clonotype was detected ten times or more. The chain employs TRBV6-2 or TRBV6-3 and TRBJ2-7; 9 bases align to TRBD1. Per germline, CDR1 MNHEY and CDR2 SVGEGT. This CDR3 comprises 14 residues. V lost 6 bases, J lost 3 bases, and 6 bases stayed unmatched. The CDR3, as DNA: TGTGCCAGCAGACCGGGACAGGGATACTACGAGCAGTACTTC. It is translated as CASRPGQGYYEQYF.

This clonotype was observed a handful of times. This rearrangement joins TRBV28 to TRBJ2-5, with TRBD2 identical over 12 bases. The CDR3 totals 17 residues. Germline V gives CDR1 MDHEN, CDR2 SYDVKM. With V trimmed by 5 bases and J by 1 base, 8 bases remained unmatched. The CDR3 bases are TGTGCCAGCAGTCCTTCCACTAGCGGGAGGCCCCAAGAGACCCAGTACTTC. As protein: CASSPSTSGRPQETQYF.

In its sample, this clonotype was seen many times. The chain couples TRBV6-2 or TRBV6-3 to TRBJ2-7, with D unclear. This CDR3 comprises 11 residues. Germline CDR1 and CDR2: MNHEY and SVGEGT. V lost 5 bases and J lost 4, with 6 bases in between. In DNA, the CDR3 is TGTGCCAGCAGTGACCTTTACGAGCAGTACTTC. It encodes CASSDLYEQYF.

This clonotype was seen more than once but under ten times. The chain recombines TRBV19 with TRBJ2-2, with D maybe TRBD1 (5 bases). Trimming took off 3 bases at V and 3 bases at J, with 8 bases between the two ends. Per germline, CDR1 LNHDA and CDR2 SQIVND (reference sequence). This CDR3 comprises 14 residues. The CDR3 DNA sequence: TGTGCCAGTAGTATCGACAGACACACCGGGGAGCTGTTTTTT. Encoded protein: CASSIDRHTGELFF.

There are many counts of this clonotype. This sequence joins TRBV3-1 and TRBJ1-5; D perhaps matches TRBD1 (5 bases). The CDR3 runs 14 residues. V shed 3 bases and J shed 8 bases, with 14 bases lying between them. The germline V gene encodes CDR1 LGHDT and CDR2 YNNKEL (reference sequence). Written as DNA, the CDR3 is TGTGCCAGCAGCCATAGTATAGGGGCTGAGCCCCAGCATTTT. Translating gives CASSHSIGAEPQHF. Supplemented by reference TRBV3-1 and TRBJ1-5, the full variable domain reads DTAVSQTPKYLVTQMGNDKSIKCEQNLGHDTMYWYKQDSKKFLKIMFSYNNKELIINETVPNRFSPKSPDKAHLNLHINSLELGDSAVYFCASSHSIGAEPQHFGDGTRLSIL.

This clonotype was counted many times. This chain uses TRBV5-1 with TRBJ1-6, with D possibly TRBD1 on 5 matching bases. The germline CDR1 and CDR2 sequences are SGHRS and YFSETQ. This CDR3 is 14 amino acids long. V lost 5 bases to trimming and J lost 2 bases, with 8 bases between them. CDR3 DNA: TGCGCCAGCAGTCCAGGGACCTATAATTCACCCCTCCACTTT. Protein sequence: CASSPGTYNSPLHF.

The V and J genes are TRBV12-3 or TRBV12-4 and TRBJ2-7; D possibly corresponds to TRBD2 (6 bases). This CDR3 spans 16 amino acids. The V and J ends lost 3 bases and 7 bases respectively, with 22 bases between them. The CDR3 DNA sequence: TGTGCCAGCAGTTTTGGGAGGACTGAAGGAATAGGGGAGCAGTACTTC. This translates into CASSFGRTEGIGEQYF.

This clonotype has a handful of counts. The V call is TRBV4-1, the J call TRBJ2-2; 7 nucleotides align to TRBD1. Germline lookup yields CDR1 MGHRA and CDR2 YSYEKL. This CDR3 is built from 15 residues. Trimming removed 5 bases from V and 2 bases from J; junction bases left unmatched: 5. The CDR3 loop is CASSSGTANTGELFF. DNA of the CDR3: TGCGCCAGCAGCTCAGGGACAGCAAACACCGGGGAGCTGTTTTTT.

V usage is TRBV7-9 and J usage is TRBJ1-4; 10 positions match TRBD1. V lost 6 bases and J lost 0; bases outside the gene matches: 10. The germline CDR1 and CDR2 sequences are SEHNR and FQNEAQ (reference sequence). The CDR3 is 18 amino acids. The CDR3 here is CASSPPGQGSTTNEKLFF. CDR3 coding DNA: TGTGCCAGCAGTCCCCCGGGACAGGGGTCGACAACTAATGAAAAACTGTTTTTT.

This clonotype has a count of ten or more. The rearrangement uses TRBV12-3 or TRBV12-4 and TRBJ2-1; 8 nucleotides align to TRBD1. V shed 5 bases, J shed 12 bases, and the junction held 15 bases outside the gene matches. There are 15 residues in the CDR3. CDR3 protein: CASSGGQVNAGRQFF. Here the CDR3 DNA reads TGTGCCAGCAGTGGGGGACAGGTTAATGCTGGTAGGCAGTTCTTC.

This clonotype was seen a handful of times. This chain links TRBV19 with TRBJ1-3; 8 nucleotides agree with TRBD1. The V gene's germline CDR1 is LNHDA and CDR2 SQIVND (reference sequence). Trimming at V came to 8 bases and at J to 2 bases, leaving 5 bases not matched to a gene. The CDR3 has 14 amino acids. The CDR3 is CASFDRGAGNTIYF. CDR3 DNA sequence: TGTGCCAGTTTCGACAGGGGAGCTGGAAACACCATATATTTT.

Only a few counts were recorded for this clonotype. The rearrangement links TRBV9 to TRBJ1-3; possibly TRBD1 for D (5 bases). CDR3 length: 14 amino acids. The germline CDR1 and CDR2 sequences are SGDLS and YYNGEE. CDR3 nucleotides: TGTGGAACATCGCCGGGGCCCGTCGGAAACACCATATATTTT. Translation: CGTSPGPVGNTIYF.

The table lists this clonotype with many counts. The chain is built from TRBV3-1 and TRBJ2-1; 10 nucleotides agree with TRBD2. The CDR3 totals 18 residues. The germline V gene encodes CDR1 LGHDT and CDR2 YNNKEL (reference sequence). V lost 1 base to trimming and J lost 2 bases; unmatched junction nucleotides: 8. The CDR3 region is CASSQGLAGERTYNEQFF. CDR3 sequence (DNA): TGTGCCAGCAGCCAAGGGCTAGCGGGAGAAAGAACCTACAATGAGCAGTTCTTC.

This clonotype appeared many times. The V call is TRBV6-1, the J call TRBJ2-1; 9 bases align to TRBD2. CDR1 is MNHNS and CDR2 is SASEGT in the germline V gene. After removal of 6 bases from V and 2 bases from J, the junction contained 8 bases not matched to a gene. The CDR3 length is 16 residues. The CDR3 here is CASRLTSGLTYNEQFF. The CDR3 region has the DNA TGTGCCAGCAGACTAACTAGCGGGCTAACCTACAATGAGCAGTTCTTC.

This clonotype occurred many times. V gene TRBV30 combines with J gene TRBJ2-7; TRBD2 matches at 12 bases. Per the germline V gene, CDR1 is GTSNPN and CDR2 is SVGIG (reference sequence). The V segment lost 4 bases and the J segment 5 bases; nucleotides outside the gene matches: 6. The CDR3 loop spans 14 amino acids. The CDR3 coding sequence is TGTGCCTGGAACCCGACTAGCGGGAGTAACGAGCAGTACTTC. This translates into CAWNPTSGSNEQYF. The whole variable domain, filled in from reference TRBV30 and TRBJ2-7, reads SQTIHQWPATLVQPVGSPLSLECTVEGTSNPNLYWYRQAAGRGLQLLFYSVGIGQISSEVPQNLSASRPQDRQFILSSKKLLLSDSGFYLCAWNPTSGSNEQYFGPGTRLTVT.

This clonotype was observed at least ten times. The gene calls are TRBV18 and TRBJ2-7, with TRBD2 as a possible D gene (6 bases). V lost 5 bases and J lost 4, with 15 bases in between. Germline V gene lookup returns CDR1 KGHSH and CDR2 LQKENI. The CDR3 is 14 amino acids. The CDR3 sequence: CASSTGGVEYEQYF. The CDR3 DNA sequence: TGTGCCAGCTCAACCGGGGGAGTAGAGTACGAGCAGTACTTC.

This clonotype was counted many times. J is TRBJ2-7 and V is TRBV3-1; possible D gene TRBD1, 5 bases. Germline V gene sequence: CDR1 LGHDT, CDR2 YNNKEL (reference sequence). CDR3 length equals 11 residues. Trimming left V 2 bases short and J 7 bases short, with 6 bases between. The CDR3 DNA is TGTGCCAGCAGCCAACAGGGAGAGCAGTACTTC. Amino acids: CASSQQGEQYF.

The table lists this clonotype with many counts. The chain couples TRBV12-3 or TRBV12-4 to TRBJ2-5; tentatively, D is TRBD1 (6 bases). This CDR3 is built from 16 residues. The V end lost 3 bases, the J end lost 4 bases, and 18 bases lay between the germline ends. The CDR3 protein is CASSFQDSALLETQYF. The CDR3 coding sequence is TGTGCCAGCAGTTTTCAGGACAGTGCCCTCTTAGAGACCCAGTACTTC.